Below, 4 T cell receptor beta chains from the same sample are listed, as sequenced in a study of T cell repertoires in cytomegalovirus infection. TCRdb itself ran the reads through MiXCR, one entry per CDR3 protein. In the table there are around 530,000 distinct CDR3 sequences, more than 15% of which are singletons. Material: CD8+ T cells from PBMCs. These TCRs come from a human donor in good health (CMV status not recorded). Some clones in this sample may be carry-over from other donors' samples.

The chain has TRBV20-1 and TRBJ1-6; possibly TRBD1 for D (5 bases). V was cut by 0 bases and J by 1 base, with 7 bases left in between. The CDR3 has 15 residues. Germline-derived CDR1 and CDR2 are DFQATT and SNEGSKA (reference sequence). The CDR3 sequence is CSARDRESYNSPLHF. DNA for the CDR3: TGCAGTGCTAGAGACAGGGAATCCTATAATTCACCCCTCCACTTT.

CDR3 nucleotides: TGTGCCAGCACCCTGGCGCGACTAGGAAGCCGAGAGACCCAGTACTTC. Translated: CASTLARLGSRETQYF. The chain is built from TRBV28 and TRBJ2-5; TRBD2 is a possible D gene (6 bases). V was trimmed by 7 bases and J by 4 bases, leaving 22 bases between them. The CDR3 has 16 residues. Germline CDR1 and CDR2: MDHEN and SYDVKM.

This clonotype has at least ten counts. The rearrangement uses TRBV15 and TRBJ2-1; a weak D match, TRBD1 (6 bases). V lost 6 bases and J lost 1, with 22 bases in between. CDR3 length equals 18 residues. Germline CDR1 reads LNHNV; CDR2 reads YYDKDF (reference sequence). The CDR3 sequence: CATSPGPNRVGSYNEQFF. As DNA, the CDR3 is TGTGCCACCAGTCCCGGGCCGAACAGGGTTGGATCCTACAATGAGCAGTTCTTC.

The sample holds a few counts of this clonotype. V is TRBV6-5 and J is TRBJ2-1; tentative D call: TRBD1 (6 bases). CDR1 MNHEY and CDR2 SVGAGI come from the germline V gene. The V end lost 6 bases, the J end lost 4 bases, and 13 bases lay between the germline ends. This CDR3 is built from 14 residues. The CDR3 bases are TGTGCCAGCAGGAAGGGGGTGGGGTACAATGAGCAGTTCTTC. It encodes CASRKGVGYNEQFF.